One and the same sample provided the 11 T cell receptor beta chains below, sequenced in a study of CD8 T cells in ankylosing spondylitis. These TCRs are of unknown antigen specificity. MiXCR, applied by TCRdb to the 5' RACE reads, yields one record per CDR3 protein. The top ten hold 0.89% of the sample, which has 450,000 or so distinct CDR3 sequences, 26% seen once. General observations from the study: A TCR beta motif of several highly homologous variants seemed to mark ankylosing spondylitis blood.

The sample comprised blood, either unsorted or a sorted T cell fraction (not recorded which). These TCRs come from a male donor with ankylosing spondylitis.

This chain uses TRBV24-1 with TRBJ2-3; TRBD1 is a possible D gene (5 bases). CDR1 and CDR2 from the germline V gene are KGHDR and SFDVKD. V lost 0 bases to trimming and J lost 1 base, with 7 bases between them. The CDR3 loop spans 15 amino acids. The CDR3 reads CATSDLEQGTDTQYF. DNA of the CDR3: TGTGCCACCAGTGATTTGGAACAGGGCACAGATACGCAGTATTTT.

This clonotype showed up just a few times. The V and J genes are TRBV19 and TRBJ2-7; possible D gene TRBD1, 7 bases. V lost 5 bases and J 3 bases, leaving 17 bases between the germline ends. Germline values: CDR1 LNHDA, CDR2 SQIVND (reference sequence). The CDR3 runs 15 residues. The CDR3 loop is CASSPGGGRVYEQYF. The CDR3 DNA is TGTGCCAGTAGTCCAGGAGGGGGCAGAGTCTACGAGCAGTACTTC.

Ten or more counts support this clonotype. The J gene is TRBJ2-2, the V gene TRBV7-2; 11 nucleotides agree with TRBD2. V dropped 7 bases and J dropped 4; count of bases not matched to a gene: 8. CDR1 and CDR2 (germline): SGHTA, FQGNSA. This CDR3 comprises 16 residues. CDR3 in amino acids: CASTITSGSPTGELFF. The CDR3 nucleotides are TGTGCCAGCACCATAACTAGCGGGAGTCCCACCGGGGAGCTGTTTTTT.

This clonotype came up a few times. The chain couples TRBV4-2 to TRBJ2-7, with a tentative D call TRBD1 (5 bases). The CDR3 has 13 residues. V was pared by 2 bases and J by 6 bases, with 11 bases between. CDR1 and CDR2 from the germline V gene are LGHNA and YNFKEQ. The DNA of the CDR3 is TGTGCCAGCAGCCAAACAGGCAGTCCCGAGCAGTACTTC. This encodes CASSQTGSPEQYF.

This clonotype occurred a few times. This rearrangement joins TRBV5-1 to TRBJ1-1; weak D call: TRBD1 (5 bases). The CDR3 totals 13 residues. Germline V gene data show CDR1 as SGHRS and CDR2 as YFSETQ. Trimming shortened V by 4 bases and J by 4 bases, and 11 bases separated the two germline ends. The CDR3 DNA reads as TGCGCCAGCAGCAGCCCAGGGTCCACTGAAGCTTTCTTT. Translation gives CASSSPGSTEAFF.

The CDR3 loop reads CATNPGVTDTQYF. The DNA of the CDR3 is TGTGCCACCAACCCGGGAGTAACAGATACGCAGTATTTT. The chain couples TRBV15 to TRBJ2-3; the D gene is possibly TRBD2 (6 bases). Germline V CDR1 and CDR2: LNHNV, YYDKDF (reference sequence). V lost 7 bases to trimming and J lost 3 bases, with 11 bases between them. The CDR3 spans 13 residues.

Here the CDR3 reads CASSPVGGYVEAFF. CDR3 in DNA: TGCGCCAGCAGCCCCGTGGGGGGATATGTTGAAGCTTTCTTT. The chain combines TRBV5-1 with TRBJ1-1; D may be TRBD1 (5 bases). The CDR3 length is 14 residues. The germline V gene has CDR1 SGHRS and CDR2 YFSETQ. V lost 4 bases and J lost 7, with 17 bases in between.

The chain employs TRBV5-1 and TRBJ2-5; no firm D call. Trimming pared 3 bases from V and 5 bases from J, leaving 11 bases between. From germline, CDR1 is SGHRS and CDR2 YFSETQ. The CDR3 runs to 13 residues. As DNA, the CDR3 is TGCGCCAGCAGCTCAGACGGGTGGGAGACCCAGTACTTC. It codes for CASSSDGWETQYF.

Here the CDR3 DNA reads TGCGCCAGCAGCCAATCGGGACAGGGAATGAACACTGAAGCTTTCTTT. Translation gives CASSQSGQGMNTEAFF. V usage is TRBV4-1 and J usage is TRBJ1-1; 9 bases agree with TRBD1. Germline CDR1 MGHRA, CDR2 YSYEKL. This CDR3 comprises 16 residues. V shed 2 bases, J shed 0 bases, and the junction held 4 bases outside the gene matches.

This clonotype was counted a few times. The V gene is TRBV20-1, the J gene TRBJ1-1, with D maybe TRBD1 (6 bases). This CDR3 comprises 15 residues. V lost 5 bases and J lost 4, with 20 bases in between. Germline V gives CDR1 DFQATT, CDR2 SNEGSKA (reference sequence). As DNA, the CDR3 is TGCAGTGCTGGCCCTCCTAGGGGGGTAGGCACTGAAGCTTTCTTT. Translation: CSAGPPRGVGTEAFF.

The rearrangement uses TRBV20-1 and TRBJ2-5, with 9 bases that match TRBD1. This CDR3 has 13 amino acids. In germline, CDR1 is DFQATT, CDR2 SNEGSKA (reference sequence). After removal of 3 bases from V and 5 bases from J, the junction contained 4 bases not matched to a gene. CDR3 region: CSARTGGRETQYF. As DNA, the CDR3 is TGCAGTGCTAGGACAGGGGGAAGGGAGACCCAGTACTTC.